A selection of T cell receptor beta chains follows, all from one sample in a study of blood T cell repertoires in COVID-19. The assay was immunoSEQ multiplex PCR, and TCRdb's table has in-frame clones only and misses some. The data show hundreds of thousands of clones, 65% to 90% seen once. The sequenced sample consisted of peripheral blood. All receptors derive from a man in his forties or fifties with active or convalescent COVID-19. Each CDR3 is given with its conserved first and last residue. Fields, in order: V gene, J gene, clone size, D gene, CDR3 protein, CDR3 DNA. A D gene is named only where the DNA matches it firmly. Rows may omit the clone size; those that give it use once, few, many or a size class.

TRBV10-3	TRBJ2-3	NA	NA	CAISTGTSTDTQYF	TGTGCCATCTCGACTGGAACTAGCACAGATACGCAGTATTTT
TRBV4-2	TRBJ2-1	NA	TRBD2	CASSQVLAGYNEQFF	TGTGCCAGCAGCCAAGTCCTAGCGGGGTACAATGAGCAGTTCTTC
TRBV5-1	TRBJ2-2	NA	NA	CASSLELGFGDTGELFF	TGCGCCAGCAGCTTGGAATTGGGTTTCGGGGACACCGGGGAGCTGTTTTTT
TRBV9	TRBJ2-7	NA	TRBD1	CASSDRGGADEQYF	TGTGCCAGCAGCGACAGGGGTGGTGCAGACGAGCAGTACTTC
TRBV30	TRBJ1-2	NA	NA	CAWSVETVLYGYTF	TGTGCCTGGAGTGTAGAGACAGTCCTATATGGCTACACCTTC
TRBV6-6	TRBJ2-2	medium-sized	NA	CASSWLANTGELFF	TGTGCCAGCAGTTGGTTAGCAAACACCGGGGAGCTGTTTTTT
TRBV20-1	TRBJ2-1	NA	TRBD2	CSASSGFSYNEQFF	TGCAGTGCTAGTAGCGGGTTCTCCTACAATGAGCAGTTCTTC
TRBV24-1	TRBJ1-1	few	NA	CATSGPGLSTEAFF	TGTGCCACCAGTGGCCCGGGTTTGAGCACTGAAGCTTTCTTT
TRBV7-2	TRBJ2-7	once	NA	CASSLTDRLLYEQYF	TGTGCCAGCAGCTTAACGGACAGACTCCTCTACGAGCAGTACTTC
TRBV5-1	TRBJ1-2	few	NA	CASSIDRNYGYTF	TGCGCCAGCAGCATCGACAGGAACTATGGCTACACCTTC
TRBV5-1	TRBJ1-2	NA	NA	CASSLEDYGYTF	TGCGCCAGCAGCTTAGAGGACTATGGCTACACCTTC
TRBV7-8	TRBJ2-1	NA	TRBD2	CASSLGTSAYNEQFF	TGTGCCAGCAGCTTAGGAACTAGCGCTTACAATGAGCAGTTCTTC
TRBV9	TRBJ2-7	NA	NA	CASSSSDKLGGNEQYF	TGTGCCAGCAGCTCGAGCGACAAGCTCGGAGGTAACGAGCAGTACTTC
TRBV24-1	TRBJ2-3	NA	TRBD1	CATSVGKGQGVADTQYF	TGTGCCACCAGTGTCGGGAAGGGACAGGGTGTGGCAGATACGCAGTATTTT
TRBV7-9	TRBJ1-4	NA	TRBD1	CASSSSAQGVILGEKLFF	TGTGCCAGCAGCTCCTCCGCGCAGGGGGTAATACTTGGGGAAAAACTGTTTTTT
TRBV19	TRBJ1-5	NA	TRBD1	CASSKMTGMGNQPQHF	TGTGCCAGTAGTAAAATGACAGGGATGGGCAATCAGCCCCAGCATTTT
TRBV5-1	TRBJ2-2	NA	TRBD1	CASSWGTGGTGELFF	TGCGCCAGCAGCTGGGGGACAGGGGGCACCGGGGAGCTGTTTTTT
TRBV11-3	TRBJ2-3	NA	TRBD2	CASSLGSGRGTDTQYF	TGTGCCAGCAGCTTAGGTAGCGGGAGAGGCACAGATACGCAGTATTTT
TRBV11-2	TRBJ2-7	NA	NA	CASSPRIEQYF	TGTGCCAGCAGCCCCCGTATCGAGCAGTACTTC
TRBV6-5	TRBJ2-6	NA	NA	CASMQGPGANVLTF	TGTGCCAGCATGCAGGGGCCCGGGGCCAACGTCCTGACTTTC
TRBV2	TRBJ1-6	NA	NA	CASNLRGGRDNSPLHF	TGTGCCAGCAATCTAAGGGGGGGCAGGGATAATTCACCCCTCCACTTT
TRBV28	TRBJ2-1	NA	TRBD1	CASRLRQGSYNEQFF	TGTGCCAGCAGGCTAAGACAGGGCTCCTACAATGAGCAGTTCTTC
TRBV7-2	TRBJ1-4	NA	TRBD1	CASSLTGQGGEKLFF	TGTGCCAGCAGCTTAACTGGACAGGGAGGGGAAAAACTGTTTTTT
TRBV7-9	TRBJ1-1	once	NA	CASSRPGGVNTEAFF	TGTGCCAGCAGCCGGCCTGGGGGGGTGAACACTGAAGCTTTCTTT
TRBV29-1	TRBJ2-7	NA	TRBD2	CSALSVAREGPYEQYF	TGCAGCGCCCTCTCGGTAGCGCGGGAGGGTCCCTACGAGCAGTACTTC
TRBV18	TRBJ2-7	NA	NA	CASSLLTEGYEQYF	TGTGCCAGCTCACTTTTGACGGAGGGCTACGAGCAGTACTTC
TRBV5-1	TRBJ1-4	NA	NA	CASSRGDGTNEKLFF	TGCGCCAGCAGCCGGGGGGATGGGACCAATGAAAAACTGTTTTTT
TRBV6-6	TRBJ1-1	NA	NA	CASTPEGAKNTEAFF	TGTGCCAGCACCCCCGAAGGGGCCAAGAACACTGAAGCTTTCTTT